These 25 T cell receptor beta chains came from one sample sequenced in a study of read filtering for tumor transcriptome and immune sequencing. Molecular barcoded adaptors covering alpha/delta and beta/gamma chains were used on approximately 440 ng RNA. One entry per CDR3 protein results from TCRdb running MiXCR on the reads. The sample contains around 48,000 distinct CDR3 sequences, approximately 19% of which appear only once. Sequenced: a population of CD138-negative cells sorted from bone marrow. The receptors were sampled from a donor at least 40 years old with multiple myeloma.

The chain has TRBV28 and TRBJ2-3; 9 positions match TRBD2. Per germline, CDR1 MDHEN and CDR2 SYDVKM. The ends lost 3 bases at V and 2 bases at J; junction bases unmatched: 12. The CDR3 length is 18 residues. CDR3 in amino acids: CASSFNLLTSGSTDTQYF. CDR3 bases: TGTGCCAGCAGTTTTAATCTGCTGACTAGCGGTTCCACAGATACGCAGTATTTT.

This clonotype was seen at least ten times. This may come from a read error, since a much larger clone is one base off. This chain joins TRBV5-1 and TRBJ2-1; D may be TRBD1 or TRBD2 (5 bases each). The CDR3 has 15 amino acids. Germline lookup yields CDR1 SGHRS and CDR2 YFSETQ. The CDR3 DNA is TGCGCCGGCAGCTTAGTGGGGGTTTCCTACAATGAGCAGTTCTTC. Translated, it gives CAGSLVGVSYNEQFF.

The sample holds many counts of this clonotype. The chain recombines TRBV7-2 with TRBJ2-7, with D possibly being TRBD2 (6 bases). The CDR3 has 13 amino acids. Trimming shortened V by 0 bases and J by 3 bases, and 6 bases separated the two germline ends. CDR1 SGHTA and CDR2 FQGNSA come from the germline V gene. The CDR3 here is CASSLAGSYEQYF. DNA for the CDR3: TGTGCCAGCAGCTTAGCCGGGAGCTACGAGCAGTACTTC.

This chain joins TRBV19 and TRBJ2-7; 11 bases agree with TRBD1. Per the germline V gene, CDR1 is LNHDA and CDR2 is SQIVND (reference sequence). The CDR3 sequence is 16 residues long. V lost 7 bases to trimming and J lost 5 bases; unmatched junction nucleotides: 13. In nucleotides, the CDR3 is TGTGCCAGTACGGGTGGACAGGGGGCGTTATCGGACGAGCAGTACTTC. Its protein is CASTGGQGALSDEQYF.

Notes on this clonotype: This clone may be a read error of a much larger clone one base away. The genes are TRBV28 and TRBJ2-5; 7 bases match TRBD1. This CDR3 comprises 15 residues. The germline V gene has CDR1 MDHEN and CDR2 SYDVKM. CDR3 nucleotides: TGTGCCAGCAGAAGTCCACAGGGGCCGCAAGAGACCCAGCACTTC. Its translation is CASRSPQGPQETQHF.

This clonotype occurred many times. The genes are TRBV7-2 and TRBJ2-4; 7 bases align to TRBD1. There are 15 residues in the CDR3. V lost 2 bases to trimming and J lost 10 bases; unmatched junction nucleotides: 11. The germline gives CDR1 SGHTA, CDR2 FQGNSA. The CDR3 reads CASSLPRVDREIQYF. The CDR3 DNA reads as TGTGCCAGCAGCTTACCTAGAGTCGACAGGGAAATTCAGTACTTC.

This clonotype was seen at least ten times. V gene TRBV14 combines with J gene TRBJ2-1; 7 bases fit TRBD2. The length of the CDR3 is 15 residues. V lost 8 bases, J lost 8 bases, and 15 bases stayed unmatched. Germline CDR1 is SGHDN and CDR2 is FVKESK. The CDR3 region has the DNA TGTGCCAGCCACTGGGCTAGCGGATTTTTAGATGAGCAGTTCTTC. It translates to CASHWASGFLDEQFF.

The chain couples TRBV20-1 to TRBJ1-5; D remains ambiguous. Per germline, CDR1 DFQATT and CDR2 SNEGSKA (reference sequence). Trimming cost V 6 bases and J 1 base, with 10 bases left between them. The CDR3 loop spans 13 amino acids. CDR3 nucleotide sequence: TGCAGTGCGCTGCACGCCAGCAATCAGCCCCAGCATTTT. Encoded protein: CSALHASNQPQHF.

A remark on this clonotype: One junction end disagrees with the germline gene, perhaps due to a read error. The chain joins TRBV19 to TRBJ2-2, with a possible D match to TRBD2 (6 bases). The CDR3 spans 14 residues. Germline V CDR1 and CDR2: LNHDA, SQIVND (reference sequence). The CDR3 loop reads CASKRGGNTGELLF. CDR3 sequence (DNA): TGTGCCAGTAAGAGGGGCGGGAACACCGGGGAGCTGCTTTTT. The entire variable domain, with the rest obtained from reference TRBV19 and TRBJ2-2, is as follows: DGGITQSPKYLFRKEGQNVTLSCEQNLNHDAMYWYRQDPGQGLRLIYYSQIVNDFQKGDIAEGYSVSREKKESFPLTVTSAQKNPTAFYLCASKRGGNTGELLFGEGSRLTVL.

This clonotype was counted at least ten times. The chain recombines TRBV5-1 with TRBJ2-1; TRBD2 matches 11 bases. Losses at the gene ends were 1 base for V and 7 bases for J; bases not matched to a gene: 4. Germline values: CDR1 SGHRS, CDR2 YFSETQ. The CDR3 sequence is 15 residues long. The CDR3 here is CASSLTSGSLNEQFF. The CDR3 nucleotides are TGCGCCAGCAGCTTGACTAGCGGGAGCTTGAATGAGCAGTTCTTC.

Concerning this clonotype: A far larger clone is one nucleotide away, so this likely arose from a read error. The J gene is TRBJ2-1, the V gene TRBV7-2, with D possibly TRBD1 on 6 matching bases. Germline loops: CDR1 SGHTA, CDR2 FQGNSA. The CDR3 runs 16 residues. V lost 5 bases and J lost 8, with 22 bases in between. This chain's CDR3 is CASSNYNRSEGDEQFF. The CDR3, as DNA: TGTGCCAGCAGCAACTACAACAGGTCCGAGGGGGATGAGCAGTTCTTC.

Relative to its sample, this clonotype is medium-sized. The CDR3 DNA is TGCGCCAGCAGCCCCCGGGACACCTCAGGCAATGAGCAGTTCTTC. This codes for CASSPRDTSGNEQFF. This rearrangement joins TRBV5-1 to TRBJ2-1; TRBD1 is a possible D gene (6 bases). V was trimmed by 4 bases and J by 6 bases, leaving 17 bases between them. The CDR3 has 15 residues. The germline CDR1 and CDR2 sequences are SGHRS and YFSETQ.

This clonotype was recorded a few times. The chain employs TRBV19 and TRBJ1-5, with TRBD1 identical over 7 bases. V was clipped by 4 bases and J by 5 bases; unmatched bases: 5. The CDR3 has 14 amino acids. Germline loops: CDR1 LNHDA, CDR2 SQIVND (reference sequence). CDR3 in DNA: TGTGCCAGTAGTAGCCGGGACAGAGATCAGCCCCAGCATTTT. It yields the protein CASSSRDRDQPQHF.

In this sample, this clonotype turned up a few times. J is TRBJ2-5 and V is TRBV21-1; no check of the table's D call, TRBD2, against the DNA was made. TRBV21-1 is labeled a pseudogene. The CDR3 covers 14 residues. Here the CDR3 reads CASSKGLAGETQYF. CDR3 sequence (DNA): TGTGCCAGCAGCAAAGGACTAGCGGGAGAGACCCAGTACTTC.

A word on this clonotype: This may come from a read error, since a much larger clone is one base off. The chain recombines TRBV10-3 with TRBJ2-7; D gene ambiguous. From germline, CDR1 is ENHRY and CDR2 SYGVKD. The CDR3 runs 12 residues. CDR3 bases: TGTGCCATCAGTGAGTCGAAGTACGAGCAGCACTTC. It yields the protein CAISESKYEQHF.

Note on this clonotype: A read error is possible here, since a much larger clone lies one base away. This sequence joins TRBV30 and TRBJ2-1; D remains unclear. There are 11 residues in the CDR3. The V end was cut by 4 bases, the J end by 11 bases, with 12 bases between. CDR1 and CDR2 (germline): GTSNPN, SVGIG (reference sequence). CDR3 sequence reads: CAWNIVHQQFF. The DNA for the CDR3 is TGTGCCTGGAACATAGTGCATCAGCAGTTCTTC. The variable domain in full, with the rest retrieved from reference TRBV30 and TRBJ2-1, is SQTIHQWPATLVQPVGSPLSLECTVEGTSNPNLYWYRQAAGRGLQLLFYSVGIGQISSEVPQNLSASRPQDRQFILSSKKLLLSDSGFYLCAWNIVHQQFFGPGTRLTVL.

Many counts were recorded for this clonotype. This chain joins TRBV3-1 and TRBJ2-5, with a weak D call TRBD1 (6 bases). Germline V lookup: CDR1 LGHDT, CDR2 YNNKEL (reference sequence). Trimming pared 1 base from V and 5 bases from J, leaving 11 bases between. The CDR3 is 14 residues long. CDR3 residues: CASSQADSGETQYF. In DNA form, the CDR3 reads TGTGCCAGCAGCCAAGCGGACAGTGGCGAGACCCAGTACTTC.

This clonotype was detected ten times or more. This chain uses TRBV9 with TRBJ2-1; D not resolved. This CDR3 has 15 residues. V dropped 1 base and J dropped 6 bases, with 14 bases sitting between them. In germline, CDR1 is SGDLS, CDR2 YYNGEE. CDR3 DNA sequence: TGTGCCAGCAGCGTATCGAACCGTAGACCCAATGAGCAGTTCTTC. Protein product: CASSVSNRRPNEQFF.

With regard to this clonotype: With a much larger clone just one base away, this may be a read error. No conserved phenylalanine or tryptophan ends this CDR3, so it is likely a read error. The V gene is TRBV6-1, the J gene TRBJ2-3; maybe TRBD2 (6 bases). This CDR3 is built from 13 residues. Germline V gene data show CDR1 as MNHNS and CDR2 as SASEGT. Trimming stripped 7 bases from V and 3 bases from J, with 11 bases between. CDR3 amino acids: CASKSGVTDTQYL. The CDR3 region has the DNA TGTGCCAGCAAGTCGGGAGTAACAGATACGCAGTATCTT.

Many counts were recorded for this clonotype. The genes are TRBV11-3 and TRBJ2-1, with TRBD1 identical over 8 bases. The CDR3 covers 15 residues. Looked up from germline, CDR1 is SGHNT and CDR2 is YENEEA. Trimming at V came to 5 bases and at J to 3 bases, leaving 6 bases not matched to a gene. In nucleotides, the CDR3 is TGTGCCAGCAGCGCCCGACAGGGGCTCTACAATGAGCAGTTCTTC. Translation: CASSARQGLYNEQFF.

Notes on this clonotype: A much larger clone is a single base away; this may be a read error. The genes are TRBV19 and TRBJ2-2; D is uncertain. CDR1 LNHDA and CDR2 SQIVND come from the germline V gene (reference sequence). The CDR3 has 12 amino acids. This CDR3 reads CAGSPLGGELFF. CDR3 sequence (DNA): TGTGCCGGTAGTCCCTTGGGCGGGGAGCTGTTTTTT.

This clonotype came up a few times. The chain couples TRBV20-1 to TRBJ2-7, with a tentative D call TRBD2 (5 bases). Looked up from germline, CDR1 is DFQATT and CDR2 is SNEGSKA (reference sequence). The CDR3 has 13 amino acids. Trimming stripped 4 bases from V and 5 bases from J, with 15 bases between. The CDR3 bases are TGCAGTGCTAACCGACGGGGAGAAGACGAGCAGTACTTC. Its protein product is CSANRRGEDEQYF.

This rearrangement joins TRBV19 to TRBJ2-4; 7 nucleotides align to TRBD1. The ends lost 5 bases at V and 5 bases at J; junction bases unmatched: 3. The germline gives CDR1 LNHDA, CDR2 SQIVND (reference sequence). The CDR3 consists of 13 residues. The CDR3 DNA is TGTGCCAGTAGTGACAGGGTCGAAAACATTCAGTACTTC. As protein: CASSDRVENIQYF.

The chain combines TRBV5-1 with TRBJ2-5; D remains ambiguous. V lost 1 base and J lost 5, with 9 bases in between. Germline CDR1 reads SGHRS; CDR2 reads YFSETQ. This CDR3 contains 13 residues. CDR3 residues: CASSLFGGETQYF. The CDR3 DNA follows: TGCGCCAGCAGCTTGTTTGGTGGGGAGACCCAGTACTTC.

This clonotype has ten or more counts. The V and J genes are TRBV20-1 and TRBJ2-1, with TRBD1 matching 7 bases. The V and J ends lost 1 base and 14 bases, in that order; junction bases with no gene match: 17. The CDR3 is made up of 15 amino acids. In germline, CDR1 is DFQATT, CDR2 SNEGSKA (reference sequence). In DNA, the CDR3 is TGCAGTGCTAGAGGACTCCGAGGGGGCGGGTCACCGGAGTTCTTC. Protein: CSARGLRGGGSPEFF.